This TCR beta chain was captured by sequencing in a study of memory CD4+ T cells and cytomegalovirus serostatus (dated by TCRdb to the late 2010s). For the study in its entirety: The cohort included roughly 33 healthy adults from Belgium, of whom 9 were CMV seropositive and 24 were CMV seronegative. The study sequenced CD4+ memory TCRbeta repertoires of a Belgian cohort with known cytomegalovirus serostatus to replicate a published TCR-based CMV serostatus classifier.

As concerns this clone: Its antigen remains undetermined. No qualities accompany the bases; no much larger clone lies one base away.

Genomic DNA was extracted from sorted cells with the Quick-DNA Microprep Kit. TCRbeta DNA was amplified with the immunoSEQ hsTCRbeta kit following the manufacturer's protocol. An Illumina MiSeq instrument was used to sequence the TCRbeta libraries. Under the source paper's analysis protocol: Removing out-of-frame sequences left about 2,300,000 distinct TCRbeta sequences, an average of roughly 63,000 per individual. Each individual was scored according to the count of over 150 previously reported CMV-associated TCRbeta sequences and the total productive distinct TCRbeta count. A beta-binomial model was reimplemented in Python, and scikit-learn random forests with default parameters were trained on data from the US cohort. Classifier performance on the Belgian cohort was summarized as median AUC with percentile confidence intervals calculated over 10,000 bootstrap iterations. TCRdb retrieved this table from immuneACCESS and kept in-frame rearrangements only. Not all clones are present; in checked studies, unresolved V genes account for under half, and no reason is known for the remainder. V, J and clone size reflect that table, while D and trimming were determined from the DNA. This sample is represented by just over 40,000 clones; 75% to 85% of them were singletons. Approximately 0.79% of the sample goes to the ten largest clones.

The research as a whole found: On the Belgian cohort, the classifier built on the original framework reached a median bootstrapped AUC of 0.95, with a 95% CI of 0.76-1.00. For predicting CMV serostatus, the median bootstrapped AUC was approximately 0.95 using the original framework and approximately 0.9 using a US-trained random forest. Of over 150 previously reported CMV-associated TCRbeta sequences, 60 to 85 appeared in the CD4+ memory repertoires, each in one to five individuals. Only CD4+CD45RO+ memory cells were sequenced, in contrast to the original study, in which naive and memory CD4+ and CD8+ populations were covered. The results were interpreted as suggesting that the CMV-associated TCR signature is largely present in the CD4+ memory repertoire.

Single viable CD3+CD4+CD8-CD45RO+ cells were sorted as memory CD4+ T cells on a FACSAria II. CMV serostatus was determined using a Roche Elecsys assay that detects serum IgG against CMV pp150, pp28, p38 and p52. Following thawing, total CD4+ T cells were enriched through positive selection using CD4 magnetic microbeads. The samples came from a separate study whose specific focus was interrogating the CD4+ T cell memory repertoire. Peripheral blood mononuclear cells were isolated and cryopreserved according to standard operating procedures, and serum was stored at -80 degrees C. Staining used CD3-PerCP (BW264/56), CD4-APC (RPA-T4), CD45RO-PE (UCHT1) and CD8-Pacific Orange (3B5) antibodies, with Sytox blue excluding non-viable cells. The sequence was collected from an adult in good health and CMV-seronegative. Sequenced: memory CD4+ T cells from blood.

CDR3 region: CASSQDLGDTEAFF. The nucleotide sequence reads as follows: TGTGCCAGCAGCCAAGATTTGGGGGACACTGAAGCTTTCTTT. The sequence links TRBV4-2 to TRBJ1-1; TRBD1 is a weak D gene call, 5 bases matching. The CDR1 and CDR2 encoded by the germline V gene are LGHNA and YNFKEQ. The CDR3 runs 14 residues from the cysteine to the phenylalanine. This entry keeps only the CDR3 DNA: 42 bases, framed from base 1. V sheds 0 bases and J sheds 3 bases, leaving 8 bases between their ends.